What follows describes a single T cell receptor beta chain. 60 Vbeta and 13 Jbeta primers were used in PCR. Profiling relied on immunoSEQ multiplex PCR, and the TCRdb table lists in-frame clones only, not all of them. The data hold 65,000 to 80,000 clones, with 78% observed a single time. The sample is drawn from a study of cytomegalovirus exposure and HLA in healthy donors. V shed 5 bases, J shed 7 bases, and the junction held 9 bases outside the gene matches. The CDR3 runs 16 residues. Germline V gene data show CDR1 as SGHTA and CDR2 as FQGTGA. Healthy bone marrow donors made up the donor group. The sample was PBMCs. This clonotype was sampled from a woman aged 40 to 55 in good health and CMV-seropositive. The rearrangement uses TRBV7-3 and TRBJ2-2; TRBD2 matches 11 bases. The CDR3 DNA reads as TGTGCCAGCAGCCGGTCTAGCGGGGGGCTAGGCGGGGAGCTGTTTTTT. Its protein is CASSRSSGGLGGELFF.